The 17 T cell receptor beta chains below were found in one sample sequenced in a study of OX40 agonist ivuxolimab in advanced cancers. Generated by immunoSEQ multiplex PCR, the TCRdb table keeps only in-frame clones and is missing some. The top ten clones hold approximately 4.4% of a sample with some 42,000 clones, roughly nine tenths of them seen once. The sequences come from CD4+ or CD8+ T cells sorted from blood, collected in a trial of the OX40 agonist ivuxolimab. These receptors were collected from an adult with an advanced solid tumor such as melanoma, head and neck, liver or kidney cancer.

The chain couples TRBV2 to TRBJ2-3, with 11 nucleotides matching TRBD1. After removal of 5 bases from V and 4 bases from J, the junction contained 8 bases not matched to a gene. The V gene's germline CDR1 is SNHLY and CDR2 FYNNEI. CDR3 length: 16 amino acids. CDR3 bases: TGTGCCAGCAGTAGGAGGGACAGGGGGGGTGCAGATACGCAGTATTTT. It translates to CASSRRDRGGADTQYF. The full variable domain, rest sourced from reference TRBV2 and TRBJ2-3, is EPEVTQTPSHQVTQMGQEVILRCVPISNHLYFYWYRQILGQKVEFLVSFYNNEISEKSEIFDDQFSVERPDGSNFTLKIRSTKLEDSAMYFCASSRRDRGGADTQYFGPGTRLTVL.

The chain links TRBV27 to TRBJ2-4; tentative D call: TRBD1 (6 bases). The CDR3 runs 16 residues. Per the germline V gene, CDR1 is MNHEY and CDR2 is SMNVEV (reference sequence). V lost 5 bases, J lost 0 bases, and 14 bases lay in between. The CDR3, as DNA: TGTGCCAGCAGTCCTCACAGGGTATTAGCCAAAAACATTCAGTACTTC. Its translation: CASSPHRVLAKNIQYF.

The DNA for the CDR3 is TGTGCCAGCAGCCAAAGCCGGAGCACAGATACGCAGTATTTT. Its translation is CASSQSRSTDTQYF. The chain links TRBV11-3 to TRBJ2-3; no definite D call. The CDR3 sequence is 14 residues long. V was trimmed by 5 bases and J by 0 bases, leaving 9 bases between them. CDR1 is SGHNT, CDR2 YENEEA, per germline.

Concerning this clone: One end of the junction does not line up with germline, which may come from a read error. The chain carries TRBV7-7 and TRBJ2-5; 7 bases match TRBD1. This CDR3 has 16 residues. Germline V gene data show CDR1 as SSHAT and CDR2 as FNYEAQ (reference sequence). The CDR3 reads CASSPRRGRGQETQYF. CDR3 DNA sequence: TGTGCTAGCAGCCCTCGGCGTGGCAGGGGGCAAGAGACCCAGTACTTC.

The V call is TRBV10-3, the J call TRBJ2-2, with 11 positions matching TRBD2. The CDR3 totals 18 residues. Germline V CDR1 and CDR2: ENHRY, SYGVKD. Trimming cost V 4 bases and J 4 bases; bases outside gene matches: 11. In nucleotides, the CDR3 is TGTGCCATCAGTGTGACTAGCGGGGAGGCATTAGGCACCGGGGAGCTGTTTTTT. Its translation is CAISVTSGEALGTGELFF.

The chain couples TRBV10-3 to TRBJ1-1; D is unresolved. Between the trimmed V and J ends, which lost 0 bases and 0 bases, there was a span of 14 bases. CDR3 length: 17 amino acids. Looked up from germline, CDR1 is ENHRY and CDR2 is SYGVKD. The CDR3 protein is CAISESEVDLMNTEAFF. CDR3 bases: TGTGCCATCAGTGAGTCTGAGGTGGACCTCATGAACACTGAAGCTTTCTTT.

The chain recombines TRBV5-4 with TRBJ2-3; 12 bases fit TRBD2. The junction had 10 bases not matched to a gene; V was cut back by 4 bases and J by 1 base. The CDR3 consists of 18 residues. Per germline, CDR1 SGHNT and CDR2 YYREEE (reference sequence). The CDR3 nucleotides are TGTGCCAGCAGCGGTAGGACTAGCGGGAATTTGGGCACAGATACGCAGTATTTT. Amino acid sequence: CASSGRTSGNLGTDTQYF.

This chain links TRBV6-1 with TRBJ1-2, with D perhaps TRBD1 (5 bases). Germline CDR1 and CDR2: MNHNS and SASEGT. The CDR3 consists of 13 residues. The V and J ends lost 2 bases and 4 bases respectively, with 8 bases between them. Here the CDR3 reads CASSERDSYGYTF. CDR3 DNA sequence: TGTGCCAGCAGTGAACGGGACTCCTATGGCTACACCTTC.

The genes are TRBV10-1 and TRBJ1-1; no firm D call. Per germline, CDR1 WNHNN and CDR2 SYGVQD (reference sequence). This CDR3 is built from 13 residues. The V gene lost 0 bases and the J gene lost 0 bases, with 2 bases spanning the gap. As DNA, the CDR3 is TGCGCCAGCAGTGAGTCTTTGAACACTGAAGCTTTCTTT. It is translated as CASSESLNTEAFF.

The rearrangement joins TRBV7-9 to TRBJ2-1; possibly TRBD1 for D (6 bases). V lost 5 bases and J lost 8, with 16 bases in between. In germline, CDR1 is SEHNR, CDR2 FQNEAQ (reference sequence). The CDR3 is 14 residues long. CDR3 nucleotide sequence: TGTGCCAGCAGCCCTGGACAGTCTCGGTATGAGCAGTTCTTC. It encodes CASSPGQSRYEQFF.

As concerns this clone: One end of the junction does not line up with germline, which may come from a read error. The chain recombines TRBV7-7 with TRBJ2-2; no reliable D call. There are 13 residues in the CDR3. CDR1 SSHAT and CDR2 FNYEAQ come from the germline V gene (reference sequence). CDR3 sequence (DNA): TGTGCTAGCAGCCCCTTGGAGTCCGGGGAGCTGTTTTTT. The encoded protein is CASSPLESGELFF. The whole variable domain, remainder taken from reference TRBV7-7 and TRBJ2-2, is GAGVSQSPRYKVTKRGQDVTLRCDPISSHATLYWYQQALGQGPEFLTYFNYEAQPDKSGLPSDRFSAERPEGSISTLTIQRTEQRDSAMYRCASSPLESGELFFGEGSRLTVL.

The chain recombines TRBV19 with TRBJ2-2, with 7 bases matching TRBD1. Losses at the gene ends were 8 bases for V and 4 bases for J; bases not matched to a gene: 4. The germline gives CDR1 LNHDA, CDR2 SQIVND (reference sequence). The CDR3 is made up of 13 amino acids. The CDR3 DNA is TGTGCCAGTCGAGGGACAGCCACCGGGGAGCTGTTTTTT. Its protein product is CASRGTATGELFF.

This chain uses TRBV7-3 with TRBJ2-2; 8 bases map to TRBD1. The germline V gene encodes CDR1 SGHTA and CDR2 FQGTGA. Germline trimming cut 5 bases from V and 5 bases from J; bases unmatched to any gene: 10. The CDR3 is 16 amino acids. The CDR3 region is CASSKLGQGGTGELFF. The CDR3 region has the DNA TGTGCCAGCAGCAAGCTCGGACAGGGCGGGACCGGGGAGCTGTTTTTT.

The chain has TRBV4-1 and TRBJ2-1; D unresolved. Deletions cut 0 bases from V and 7 bases from J, with 19 bases between. The CDR3 covers 17 residues. Per the germline V gene, CDR1 is MGHRA and CDR2 is YSYEKL. This CDR3 is CASSQDRSSDRSNEQFF. In DNA form, the CDR3 reads TGCGCCAGCAGCCAAGATCGTAGTAGTGATCGAAGTAATGAGCAGTTCTTC.

CDR3 region: CASSFGTADYGYTF. DNA for the CDR3: TGCGCCAGCAGTTTCGGGACAGCTGACTATGGCTACACCTTC. The chain links TRBV23-1 to TRBJ1-2; 7 bases align to TRBD1. TRBV23-1 is given ORF status, its function remaining uncertain. This CDR3 is built from 14 residues. Trimming at V came to 5 bases and at J to 3 bases, leaving 6 bases not matched to a gene.

The genes are TRBV28 and TRBJ1-5, with TRBD1 matching over 7 bases. The V gene's germline CDR1 is MDHEN and CDR2 SYDVKM. This CDR3 spans 14 amino acids. V gave up 7 bases and J gave up 0 bases; unmatched junction bases: 3. The CDR3 nucleotides are TGTGCCAGCAAACAGGGGTCTAGCAATCAGCCCCAGCATTTT. Translating gives CASKQGSSNQPQHF.

This chain joins TRBV12-2 and TRBJ2-7; the tabulated D call, TRBD1, remains unverified against the DNA. TRBV12-2 is deemed a pseudogene. The CDR3 is 15 residues long. CDR3 protein: CASRSTSRGQYEQYF. The CDR3, as DNA: TGTGCAAGTCGCAGTACATCTAGGGGACAGTACGAGCAGTACTTC.